The 21 T cell receptor beta chains below were found in one sample sequenced in a study of T cell repertoires in cytomegalovirus infection. TCRdb reprocessed the reads via MiXCR and lists one record per CDR3 protein. Of fewer than 550,000 distinct CDR3 sequences in the sample, 26% were seen once. The sequencing sample was made of PBMCs. The receptor set was obtained from a human donor in good health (CMV status not recorded). Some clones in this sample may be carry-over from other donors' samples.

This clonotype has ten or more counts. The chain links TRBV7-2 to TRBJ2-1, with D perhaps being TRBD1 or TRBD2 (6 bases each). The CDR3 has 15 residues. Trimming stripped 2 bases from V and 7 bases from J, with 15 bases between. The germline CDR1 and CDR2 sequences are SGHTA and FQGNSA. This chain's CDR3 is CASSLLGGGWNEQFF. DNA of the CDR3: TGTGCCAGCAGCTTATTGGGGGGCGGGTGGAATGAGCAGTTCTTC. Together with reference TRBV7-2 and TRBJ2-1, the CDR3 gives the full variable domain: GAGVSQSPSNKVTEKGKDVELRCDPISGHTALYWYRQSLGQGLEFLIYFQGNSAPDKSGLPSDRFSAERTGGSVSTLTIQRTQQEDSAVYLCASSLLGGGWNEQFFGPGTRLTVL.

This clonotype was found many times. The rearrangement joins TRBV7-2 to TRBJ2-3; no clear D gene. The CDR3 runs 15 residues. V dropped 4 bases and J dropped 1 base, with 12 bases sitting between them. Germline CDR1 SGHTA, CDR2 FQGNSA. The CDR3 sequence: CASSYTGSGTDTQYF. CDR3 DNA: TGTGCCAGCAGCTACACGGGCTCTGGCACAGATACGCAGTATTTT.

The gene calls are TRBV7-3 and TRBJ2-5, with unresolved D. Per the germline V gene, CDR1 is SGHTA and CDR2 is FQGTGA. With 5 bases removed from V and 5 bases from J, the gap between germline ends came to 9 bases. This CDR3 has 12 amino acids. CDR3 in amino acids: CASSPALETQYF. As DNA, the CDR3 is TGTGCCAGCAGCCCGGCACTGGAGACCCAGTACTTC.

This clonotype was seen ten or more times. J is TRBJ2-7 and V is TRBV28, with 10 bases that match TRBD2. This CDR3 has 15 amino acids. Germline assignment: CDR1 MDHEN and CDR2 SYDVKM. Trimming took 4 bases from V and 2 from J; bases not matched to a gene: 5. The CDR3 here is CASSSPSGRAYEQYF. CDR3 DNA sequence: TGTGCCAGCAGTTCTCCCAGCGGGAGGGCCTACGAGCAGTACTTC.

This clonotype was seen a handful of times. This rearrangement joins TRBV6-5 to TRBJ1-6; tentatively, D is TRBD1 (5 bases). The CDR3 consists of 17 residues. Trimming cost V 7 bases and J 5 bases, with 21 bases left between them. The germline CDR1 and CDR2 sequences are MNHEY and SVGAGI. CDR3 sequence: CASKLRGRSGHNSPLHF. CDR3 DNA sequence: TGTGCCAGCAAACTAAGGGGAAGAAGCGGACATAATTCACCCCTCCACTTT.

Ten or more counts support this clonotype. The CDR3 DNA reads TGTGCCAGCAGTTTCCTGGGGGGCGACACAGATACGCAGTATTTT. This encodes CASSFLGGDTDTQYF. The rearrangement uses TRBV7-2 and TRBJ2-3, with D possibly being TRBD1 or TRBD2 (6 bases each). CDR1 is SGHTA, CDR2 FQGNSA, per germline. Trimming shortened V by 6 bases and J by 2 bases, and 15 bases separated the two germline ends. This CDR3 has 15 amino acids.

This clonotype was seen a few times. This chain links TRBV20-1 with TRBJ2-1, with D hard to call. The germline CDR1 and CDR2 sequences are DFQATT and SNEGSKA (reference sequence). CDR3 length: 13 residues. Deletions cut 3 bases from V and 4 bases from J, with 10 bases between. The CDR3 nucleotides are TGCAGTGCTAGGTACAGAAGATACAATGAGCAGTTCTTC. This sequence encodes CSARYRRYNEQFF.

The chain has TRBV19 and TRBJ2-1; tentative D call: TRBD1 (5 bases). Per germline, CDR1 LNHDA and CDR2 SQIVND (reference sequence). Trimming stripped 5 bases from V and 6 bases from J, with 11 bases between. The length of the CDR3 is 13 residues. Written as DNA, the CDR3 is TGTGCCAGTAGTGTGGGGCCAATCAATGAGCAGTTCTTC. Translating gives CASSVGPINEQFF. Complete variable domain (other parts from reference TRBV19 and TRBJ2-1): DGGITQSPKYLFRKEGQNVTLSCEQNLNHDAMYWYRQDPGQGLRLIYYSQIVNDFQKGDIAEGYSVSREKKESFPLTVTSAQKNPTAFYLCASSVGPINEQFFGPGTRLTVL.

The chain employs TRBV7-8 and TRBJ1-1; 7 positions match TRBD1. Losses at the gene ends were 1 base for V and 4 bases for J; bases not matched to a gene: 9. Germline CDR1 is SGHVS and CDR2 is FQNEAQ. This CDR3 region has 16 residues. CDR3 sequence reads: CASSLERGLLSTEAFF. CDR3 coding DNA: TGTGCCAGCAGCTTAGAAAGGGGGCTGTTGAGCACTGAAGCTTTCTTT.

This clonotype appeared a few times. The chain combines TRBV4-1 with TRBJ1-6; 12 nucleotides agree with TRBD1. The V and J ends lost 1 base and 10 bases, in that order; junction bases with no gene match: 8. Germline-derived CDR1 and CDR2 are MGHRA and YSYEKL. There are 17 residues in the CDR3. The CDR3 sequence: CASSQAAGQGARSPLHF. CDR3 coding DNA: TGCGCCAGCAGCCAAGCTGCGGGACAGGGGGCCCGGTCACCCCTCCACTTT.

The chain joins TRBV6-2 or TRBV6-3 to TRBJ2-2; D is unclear. Germline CDR1 reads MNHEY; CDR2 reads SVGEGT. The CDR3 is 17 amino acids. Trimming shortened V by 1 base and J by 1 base, and 13 bases separated the two germline ends. CDR3 amino acids: CASSYLLGSQNTGELFF. CDR3 nucleotides: TGTGCCAGCAGTTACTTACTCGGCAGCCAGAACACCGGGGAGCTGTTTTTT.

This clonotype was counted a few times. The rearrangement joins TRBV6-2 or TRBV6-3 to TRBJ2-1; possibly TRBD2 for D (6 bases). The CDR3 contains 15 residues. Per germline, CDR1 MNHEY and CDR2 SVGEGT. Trimming cost V 2 bases and J 7 bases, with 15 bases left between them. The CDR3 DNA follows: TGTGCCAGCAGTTACCCTTCGGGAGTGGCTAATGAGCAGTTCTTC. Residues: CASSYPSGVANEQFF.

The chain is built from TRBV12-3 or TRBV12-4 and TRBJ1-1; D is ambiguous. The CDR3 totals 15 residues. The V end lost 3 bases, the J end lost 1 base, and 12 bases lay between the germline ends. The CDR3 region is CASSFGVVGNTEAFF. The CDR3 coding sequence is TGTGCCAGCAGTTTTGGGGTTGTGGGGAACACTGAAGCTTTCTTT.

This clonotype has a handful of counts. This sequence joins TRBV7-2 and TRBJ2-5; D unclear. CDR1 is SGHTA and CDR2 is FQGNSA in the germline V gene. CDR3 length equals 15 residues. The V and J ends lost 2 bases and 5 bases respectively, with 15 bases between them. The CDR3 DNA is TGTGCCAGCAGCTTAACATGGGGTGGAGTTGAGACCCAGTACTTC. Its protein product is CASSLTWGGVETQYF.

This clonotype was recorded at least ten times. In DNA, the CDR3 is TGTGCCAGCAGCCTGGCTCCTTGGGGCACAGATACGCAGTATTTT. Encoded protein: CASSLAPWGTDTQYF. The chain has TRBV7-2 and TRBJ2-3; D is ambiguous. The CDR3 totals 15 residues. Germline V gene lookup returns CDR1 SGHTA and CDR2 FQGNSA. V lost 5 bases, J lost 1 base, and 13 bases lay in between.

This clonotype was detected a few times. The V and J genes are TRBV7-9 and TRBJ2-1, with a weak D call TRBD1 (5 bases). This CDR3 has 14 amino acids. Germline CDR1 and CDR2: SEHNR and FQNEAQ (reference sequence). With 5 bases removed from V and 8 bases from J, the gap between germline ends came to 16 bases. CDR3 residues: CASSPLRVGDEQFF. CDR3 in DNA: TGTGCCAGCAGCCCCCTCAGAGTAGGGGATGAGCAGTTCTTC.

The chain joins TRBV14 to TRBJ1-1; D call uncertain. Germline lookup yields CDR1 SGHDN and CDR2 FVKESK. Deletions cut 0 bases from V and 3 bases from J, with 17 bases between. The CDR3 extends over 17 amino acids. Written as DNA, the CDR3 is TGTGCCAGCAGCCAAGACGGCAGACCCAGTCCCCACACTGAAGCTTTCTTT. Translation gives CASSQDGRPSPHTEAFF.

The chain uses TRBV12-3 or TRBV12-4 and TRBJ2-4; unclear D gene. The CDR3 covers 12 residues. The ends were cut back, 6 bases at V and 7 bases at J, with 10 bases in the middle. Written as DNA, the CDR3 is TGTGCCAGCAGCCCATACGGTAACATTCAGTACTTC. Translating it yields CASSPYGNIQYF.

The CDR3 sequence: CASSLGFGSEQFF. CDR3 nucleotides: TGTGCCAGCAGCTTAGGATTTGGGTCCGAGCAGTTCTTC. The rearrangement uses TRBV5-4 and TRBJ2-1, with D unclear. The germline gives CDR1 SGHNT, CDR2 YYREEE (reference sequence). The CDR3 is 13 residues long. V gave up 2 bases and J gave up 10 bases, with 13 bases separating them.

This clonotype was picked up many times. The chain links TRBV7-8 to TRBJ2-1; D possibly corresponds to TRBD2 (7 bases). Trimming took 11 bases from V and 8 from J, leaving 22 bases between them. Germline V gene data show CDR1 as SGHVS and CDR2 as FQNEAQ. CDR3 size: 14 residues. The CDR3, as DNA: TGTGCCGCATCGGCGGCGGGGGCCAAAGATGAGCAGTTCTTC. Its translation is CAASAAGAKDEQFF.

This clonotype was detected only a few times. At one boundary the junction diverges from the germline segment, which might be a read error. The chain combines TRBV5-6 with TRBJ2-3; no clear D. This CDR3 is 14 amino acids long. The germline V gene encodes CDR1 SGHDT and CDR2 YYEEEE. As DNA, the CDR3 is TGTGCTAGCAACACCTTGGTATCGGAGGATACGCAGTATTTT. It is translated as CASNTLVSEDTQYF.